This entry is about one T cell receptor beta chain. RNA transcripts served as the template for amplifying TCR beta CDR3 regions. During a first-round RT-PCR of the TCR CDR3, the HTBI primer set was used. TCRdb re-called the multiplex PCR reads with MiXCR, one entry per CDR3 protein. Among about half a million distinct CDR3 sequences, around 22% were seen once, and the ten largest hold approximately 11%. Thyroid ultrasound and orbital computed tomography, with clinical symptoms and serum thyroxine and TRAb, informed diagnoses. Trimming cost V 0 bases and J 1 base, with 9 bases left between them. Germline V gene data show CDR1 as LNHNV and CDR2 as YYDKDF (reference sequence). The CDR3 has 15 amino acids. The data were taken from a study of T cells in Graves' hyperthyroidism and ophthalmopathy.

This clonotype was obtained from a young woman with Graves' ophthalmopathy. Source material: blood. The V and J genes are TRBV15 and TRBJ1-1; maybe TRBD1 (5 bases). The CDR3 sequence is CATSRDDSKNTEAFF. CDR3 DNA sequence: TGTGCCACCAGCAGAGATGACAGCAAGAACACTGAAGCTTTCTTT.